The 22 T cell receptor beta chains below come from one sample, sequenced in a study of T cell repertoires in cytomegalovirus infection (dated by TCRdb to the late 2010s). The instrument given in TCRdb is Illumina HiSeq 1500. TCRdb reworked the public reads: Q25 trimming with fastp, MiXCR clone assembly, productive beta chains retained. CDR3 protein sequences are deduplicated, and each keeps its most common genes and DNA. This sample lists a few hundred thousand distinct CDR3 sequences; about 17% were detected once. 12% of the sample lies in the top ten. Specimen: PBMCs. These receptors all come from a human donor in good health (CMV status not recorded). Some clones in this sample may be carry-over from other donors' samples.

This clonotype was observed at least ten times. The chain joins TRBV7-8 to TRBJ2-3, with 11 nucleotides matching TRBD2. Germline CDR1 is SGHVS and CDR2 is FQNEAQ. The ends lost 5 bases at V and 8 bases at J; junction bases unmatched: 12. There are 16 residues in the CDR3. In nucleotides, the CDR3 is TGTGCCAGCAGCCCAGCGGTCCTAGCGGGGGGTGGTACGCAGTATTTT. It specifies CASSPAVLAGGGTQYF.

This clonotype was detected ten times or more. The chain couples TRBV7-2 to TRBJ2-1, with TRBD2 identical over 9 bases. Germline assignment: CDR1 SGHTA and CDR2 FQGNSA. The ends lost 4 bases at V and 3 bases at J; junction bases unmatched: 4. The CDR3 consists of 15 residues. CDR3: CASSSGLAHYNEQFF. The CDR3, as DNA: TGTGCCAGCAGCTCGGGACTAGCCCACTACAATGAGCAGTTCTTC.

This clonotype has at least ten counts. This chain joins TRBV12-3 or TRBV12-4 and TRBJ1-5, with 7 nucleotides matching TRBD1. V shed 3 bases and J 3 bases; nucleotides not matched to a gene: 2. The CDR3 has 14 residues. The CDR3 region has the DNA TGTGCCAGCAGTTTGACAGGGTTCAATCAGCCCCAGCATTTT. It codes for CASSLTGFNQPQHF.

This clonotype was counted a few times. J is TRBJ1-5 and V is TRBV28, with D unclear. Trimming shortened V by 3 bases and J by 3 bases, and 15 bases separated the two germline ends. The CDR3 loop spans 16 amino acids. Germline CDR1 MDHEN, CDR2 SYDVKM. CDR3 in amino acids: CASSLPAGGFNQPQHF. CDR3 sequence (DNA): TGTGCCAGCAGTTTGCCTGCCGGAGGGTTCAATCAGCCCCAGCATTTT.

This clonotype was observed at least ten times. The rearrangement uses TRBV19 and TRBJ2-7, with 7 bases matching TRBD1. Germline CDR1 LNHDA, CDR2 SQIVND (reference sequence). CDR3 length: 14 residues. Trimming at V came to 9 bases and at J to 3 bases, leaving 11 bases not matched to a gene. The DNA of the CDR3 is TGTGCCAGCAGCCCGCTCGCAGGGGGCTACGAGCAGTACTTC. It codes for CASSPLAGGYEQYF.

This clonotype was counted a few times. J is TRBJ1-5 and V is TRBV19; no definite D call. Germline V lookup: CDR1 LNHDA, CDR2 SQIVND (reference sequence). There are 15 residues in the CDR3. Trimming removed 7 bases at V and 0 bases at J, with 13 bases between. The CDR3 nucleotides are TGTGCCAGTACCTCGAGACGGAATAGCAATCAGCCCCAGCATTTT. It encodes CASTSRRNSNQPQHF.

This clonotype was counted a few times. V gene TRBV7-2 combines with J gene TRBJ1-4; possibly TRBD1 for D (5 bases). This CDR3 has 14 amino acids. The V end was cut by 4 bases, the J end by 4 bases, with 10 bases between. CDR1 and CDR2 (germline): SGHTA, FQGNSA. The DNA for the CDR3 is TGTGCCAGCAGCTCGGGACGGTTTAATGAAAAACTGTTTTTT. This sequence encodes CASSSGRFNEKLFF.

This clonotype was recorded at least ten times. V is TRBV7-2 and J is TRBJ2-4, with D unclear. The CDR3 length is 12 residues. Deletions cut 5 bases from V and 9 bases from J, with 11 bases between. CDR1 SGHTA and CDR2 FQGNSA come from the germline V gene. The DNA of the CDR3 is TGTGCCAGCAGCCGAGGCATGAGCATTCAGTACTTC. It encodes CASSRGMSIQYF.

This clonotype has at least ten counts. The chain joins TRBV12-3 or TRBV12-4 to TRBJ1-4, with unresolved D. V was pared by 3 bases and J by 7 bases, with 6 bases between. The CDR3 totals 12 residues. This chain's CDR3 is CASSFRVEKLFF. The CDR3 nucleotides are TGTGCCAGCAGTTTTCGGGTTGAAAAACTGTTTTTT.

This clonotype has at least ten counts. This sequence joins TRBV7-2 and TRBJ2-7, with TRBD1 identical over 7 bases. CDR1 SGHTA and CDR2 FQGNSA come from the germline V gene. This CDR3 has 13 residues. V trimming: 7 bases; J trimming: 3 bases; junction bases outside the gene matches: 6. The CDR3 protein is CASTRTGDYEQYF. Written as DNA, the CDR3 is TGTGCCAGCACGCGGACAGGAGACTACGAGCAGTACTTC.

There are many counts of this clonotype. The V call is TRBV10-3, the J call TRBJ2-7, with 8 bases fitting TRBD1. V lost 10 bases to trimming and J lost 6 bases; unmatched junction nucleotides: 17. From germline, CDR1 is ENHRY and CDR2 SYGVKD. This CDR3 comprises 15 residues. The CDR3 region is CATATDGQGLVEQYF. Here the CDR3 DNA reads TGTGCCACCGCAACCGATGGACAGGGACTGGTCGAGCAGTACTTC.

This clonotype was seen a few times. CDR3 DNA: TGCAGTGCTAGGAGTGGGGGGGCCAAGGGGGAGACCCAGTACTTC. Translation gives CSARSGGAKGETQYF. The rearrangement links TRBV20-1 to TRBJ2-5; D might be TRBD2 (7 bases). CDR1 DFQATT and CDR2 SNEGSKA come from the germline V gene (reference sequence). The CDR3 has 15 residues. Trimming took 3 bases from V and 5 from J, leaving 19 bases between them.

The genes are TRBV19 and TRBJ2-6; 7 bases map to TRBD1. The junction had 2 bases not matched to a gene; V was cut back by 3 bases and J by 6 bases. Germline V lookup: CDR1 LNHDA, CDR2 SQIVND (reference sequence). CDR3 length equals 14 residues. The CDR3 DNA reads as TGTGCCAGTAGTATGGGGACAGCGGCCAACGTCCTGACTTTC. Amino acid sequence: CASSMGTAANVLTF.

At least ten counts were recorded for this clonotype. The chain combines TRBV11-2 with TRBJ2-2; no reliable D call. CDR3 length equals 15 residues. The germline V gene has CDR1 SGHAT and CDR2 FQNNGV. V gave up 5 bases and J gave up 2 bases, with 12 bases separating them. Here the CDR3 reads CASSTAGSNTGELFF. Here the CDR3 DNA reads TGTGCCAGCAGCACCGCCGGTTCTAACACCGGGGAGCTGTTTTTT.

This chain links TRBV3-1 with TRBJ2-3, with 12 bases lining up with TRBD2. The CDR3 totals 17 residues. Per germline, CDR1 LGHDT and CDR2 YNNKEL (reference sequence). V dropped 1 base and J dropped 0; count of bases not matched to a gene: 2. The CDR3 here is CASSQGLAGESTDTQYF. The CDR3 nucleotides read TGTGCCAGCAGCCAAGGACTAGCGGGGGAGAGCACAGATACGCAGTATTTT.

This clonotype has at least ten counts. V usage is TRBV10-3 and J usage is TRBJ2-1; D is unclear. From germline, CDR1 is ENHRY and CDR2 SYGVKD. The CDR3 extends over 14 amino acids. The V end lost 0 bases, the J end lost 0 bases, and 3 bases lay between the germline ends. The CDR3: CAISESSSYNEQFF. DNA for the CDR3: TGTGCCATCAGTGAGTCATCCTCCTACAATGAGCAGTTCTTC.

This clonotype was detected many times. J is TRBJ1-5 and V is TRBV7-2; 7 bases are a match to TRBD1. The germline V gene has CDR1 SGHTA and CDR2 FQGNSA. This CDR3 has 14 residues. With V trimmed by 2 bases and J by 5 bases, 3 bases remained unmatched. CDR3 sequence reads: CASSLQGGHQPQHF. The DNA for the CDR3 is TGTGCCAGCAGCTTACAGGGGGGGCATCAGCCCCAGCATTTT.

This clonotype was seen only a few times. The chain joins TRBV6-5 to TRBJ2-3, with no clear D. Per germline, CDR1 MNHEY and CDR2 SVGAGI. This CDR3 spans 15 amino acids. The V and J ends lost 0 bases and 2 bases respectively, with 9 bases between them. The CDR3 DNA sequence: TGTGCCAGCAGTTACTCGCCGGAAAACACAGATACGCAGTATTTT. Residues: CASSYSPENTDTQYF.

Here the CDR3 DNA reads TGCAGTGCCACTAGCGGGGGGGCCGGCAATGAGCAGTTCTTC. Protein product: CSATSGGAGNEQFF. The V gene is TRBV20-1, the J gene TRBJ2-1, with 13 bases aligning to TRBD2. Per germline, CDR1 DFQATT and CDR2 SNEGSKA (reference sequence). CDR3 length equals 14 residues. After removal of 6 bases from V and 6 bases from J, the junction contained 5 bases not matched to a gene.

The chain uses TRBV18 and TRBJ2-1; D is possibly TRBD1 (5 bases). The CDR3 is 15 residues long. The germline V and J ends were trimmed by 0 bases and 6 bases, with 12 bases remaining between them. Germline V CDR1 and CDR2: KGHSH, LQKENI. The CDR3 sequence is CASSPPVQGGNEQFF. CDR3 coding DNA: TGTGCCAGCTCACCACCGGTGCAGGGTGGCAATGAGCAGTTCTTC.

In DNA, the CDR3 is TGTGCCAGCTCACCTCGGAACGGGCACTATGGCTACACCTTC. Translation: CASSPRNGHYGYTF. The V gene is TRBV18, the J gene TRBJ1-2; D not resolved. The CDR3 spans 14 residues. CDR1 and CDR2 from the germline V gene are KGHSH and LQKENI. Between the trimmed V and J ends, which lost 3 bases and 3 bases, there was a span of 11 bases.

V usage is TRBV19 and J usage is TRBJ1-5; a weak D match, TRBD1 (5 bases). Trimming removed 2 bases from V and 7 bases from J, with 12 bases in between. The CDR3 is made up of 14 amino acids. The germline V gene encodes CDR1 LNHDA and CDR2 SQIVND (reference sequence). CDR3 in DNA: TGTGCCAGTAGTATATTGGGATCAGGGCAGCCCCAGCATTTT. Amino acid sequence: CASSILGSGQPQHF.